The rows below give T cell receptor beta chains drawn from one sample of a study of OX40 agonist ivuxolimab in advanced cancers. Measured with immunoSEQ multiplex PCR; TCRdb has only the in-frame clones, and not every one. This sample has 100,000 or so clones; around 96% occur once, and the top ten carry 2% to 2.5%. Sequenced material: CD4+ or CD8+ T cells sorted from blood, taken in a trial of the OX40 agonist ivuxolimab. These receptors all come from an adult with an advanced solid tumor such as melanoma, head and neck, liver or kidney cancer. The CDR3 runs from the conserved cysteine through the conserved F or W. The order of the fields is V gene, clone size, J gene, CDR3 length, CDR3 protein. Clone size is not always given. Where it is, it says once, few, many or a class for expanded clones.

>TRBV29-1|-|TRBJ2-2|13
CSVGMENTGELFF
>TRBV7-9|-|TRBJ2-1|16
CASSVTLAGEGYEQFF
>TRBV19|-|TRBJ2-3|14
CASNIRFMADTQYF
>TRBV9|-|TRBJ1-2|11
CASSRPYGYTF
>TRBV21-1|-|TRBJ1-5|17
CASSSRDLDRDGQPQHF
>TRBV27|-|TRBJ1-2|15
CASRNPTGTGYGYTF
>TRBV27|-|TRBJ1-1|12
CASRDRGTEAFF
>TRBV19|-|TRBJ2-3|16
CASNRMWTGELDTQYF
>TRBV7-9|-|TRBJ2-1|14
CASSLAGSYNEQFF
>TRBV6-1|-|TRBJ2-5|14
CASSEWGQKETQYF
>TRBV27|-|TRBJ2-7|14
CASSFPGGSYEQYF
>TRBV5-1|-|TRBJ1-1|18
CASSQPDWSTSLNTEAFF
>TRBV28|-|TRBJ1-1|13
CASSNSKSTEAFF
>TRBV11-2|-|TRBJ2-7|13
CASSWDISYEQYF
>TRBV28|-|TRBJ2-1|17
CASSFSPGLPSYNEQFF
>TRBV11-3|-|TRBJ2-1|17
CASSPYGRTPSYNEQFF
>TRBV27|-|TRBJ2-7|16
CASSFHYSRTGYEQYF
>TRBV6-5|-|TRBJ1-1|15
CASTSLWVPNTEAFF
>TRBV13|-|TRBJ2-2|14
CASSPPLRDGELFF
>TRBV6-6|-|TRBJ2-7|14
CASSYSDRAYEQYF
>TRBV4-1|-|TRBJ2-7|13
CASSQGLSYEQYF
>TRBV15|-|TRBJ2-7|15
CAASRESGGFDEQYF
>TRBV5-6|-|TRBJ2-7|14
CASIPRTGSYEQYF
>TRBV29-1|-|TRBJ2-7|14
CSVESRDSTSEQYF
>TRBV19|-|TRBJ2-3|12
CASSIARDTQYF
>TRBV27|-|TRBJ1-2|15
CASSFGQVSVTGYTF
>TRBV7-9|-|TRBJ2-7|15
CASSLLAGGSREQYF
>TRBV6-5|once|TRBJ1-1|14
CASSYSGTGPSPFF
>TRBV7-9|-|TRBJ2-7|19
CASSLRGRDTTWSSYEQYF
>TRBV2|-|TRBJ1-4|15
CASSLPGSPNEKLFF
>TRBV27|-|TRBJ2-7|15
CASSSGGQAAYEQYF
>TRBV5-1|-|TRBJ2-1|16
CASSPTGGDTYNEQFF
>TRBV11-2|-|TRBJ2-6|15
CASSLGLLEANVLTF
>TRBV7-9|-|TRBJ1-4|15
CASSLTGARREKLFF
>TRBV27|-|TRBJ2-4|15
CASSLVGKPGDIQYF
>TRBV7-2|-|TRBJ2-7|16
CASSFTLAQSSYEQYF
>TRBV5-6|once|TRBJ2-7|13
CASSLGGVHEQYF
>TRBV7-3|-|TRBJ2-1|14
CASTAGGGYNEQFF
>TRBV15|-|TRBJ2-4|15
CATSRDNIAKNIQYF
>TRBV9|-|TRBJ2-7|15
CASSVEALSSYEQYF
>TRBV29-1|-|TRBJ1-2|15
CSVPRYGEENYGYTF
>TRBV15|-|TRBJ2-3|14
CATSRDSRAEDRDF
>TRBV21-1|-|TRBJ1-5|17
CASSKRGPRNSNQPQHF
>TRBV11-1|-|TRBJ1-2|13
CASSNQDSHGYTF
>TRBV5-4|-|TRBJ2-7|11
CASSQTYEQYF
>TRBV5-1|-|TRBJ2-7|16
CASSTDSGLGAYEQYF
>TRBV10-3|-|TRBJ2-7|16
CAISDLTRLAASEQYF
>TRBV19|-|TRBJ1-1|15
CASSIGGRVNTEAFF
>TRBV7-2|-|TRBJ2-1|17
CASSYTGTSGSVNEQFF
>TRBV6-7|-|TRBJ1-5|18
CASSYSRGRGQGNQPQHF